This TCR beta chain was observed in a study of blood T cell repertoires in COVID-19. About the study: The origin of the acute and convalescent COVID-19 samples was the United States, Italy and Spain. In each case, the material was cDNA or gDNA derived from T cells, B-cell-depleted T cells, or PBMCs.

V was clipped by 0 bases and J by 3 bases, with 12 bases between them. Germline V gene lookup returns CDR1 SGDLS and CDR2 YYNGEE. The CDR3 length is 15 residues. Original data processing: Amplifying reference gene primers gave estimates of nucleated cell counts. This table comes from immunoSEQ multiplex PCR, and its TCRdb copy is limited to in-frame clones, with some not included. That table supplies the V and J calls and clone size; D and trimming were determined from the DNA. The sample yields tens of thousands of clones, 88% seen once. The chain is built from TRBV9 and TRBJ2-5; a possible D gene is TRBD2 (5 bases). The source of this sequence is a man aged 50 or older with acute or convalescent COVID-19. Specimen: peripheral blood. The CDR3 is CASSVERGREETQYF. In DNA form, the CDR3 reads TGTGCCAGCAGCGTAGAACGAGGGCGGGAAGAGACCCAGTACTTC.